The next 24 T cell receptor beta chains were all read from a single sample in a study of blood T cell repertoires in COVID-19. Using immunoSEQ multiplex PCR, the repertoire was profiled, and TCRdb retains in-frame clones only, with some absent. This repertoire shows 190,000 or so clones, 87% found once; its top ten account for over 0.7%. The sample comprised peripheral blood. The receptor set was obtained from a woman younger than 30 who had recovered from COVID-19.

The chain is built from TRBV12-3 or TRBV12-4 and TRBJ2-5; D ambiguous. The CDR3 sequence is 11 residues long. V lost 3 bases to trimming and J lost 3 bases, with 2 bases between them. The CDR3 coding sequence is TGTGCCAGCAGTTTCAAAGAGACCCAGTACTTC. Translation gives CASSFKETQYF.

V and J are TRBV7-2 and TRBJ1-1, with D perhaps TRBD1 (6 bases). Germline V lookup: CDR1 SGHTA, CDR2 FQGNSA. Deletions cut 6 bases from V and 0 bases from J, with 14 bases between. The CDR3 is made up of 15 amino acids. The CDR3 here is CASSFTGFMNTEAFF. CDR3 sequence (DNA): TGTGCCAGCAGTTTTACAGGGTTCATGAACACTGAAGCTTTCTTT.

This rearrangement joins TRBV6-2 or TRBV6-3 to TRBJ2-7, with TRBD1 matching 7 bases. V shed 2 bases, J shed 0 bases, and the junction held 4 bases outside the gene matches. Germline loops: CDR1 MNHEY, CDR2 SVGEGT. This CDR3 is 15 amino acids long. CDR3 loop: CASSYAGTVSYEQYF. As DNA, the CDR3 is TGTGCCAGCAGTTACGCCGGGACAGTCTCCTACGAGCAGTACTTC.

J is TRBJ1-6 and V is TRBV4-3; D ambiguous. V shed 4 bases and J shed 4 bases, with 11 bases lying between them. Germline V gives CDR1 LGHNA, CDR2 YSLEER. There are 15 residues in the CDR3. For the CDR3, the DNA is TGCGCCAGCAGCCCTAGGTCGCGGTATAATTCACCCCTCCACTTT. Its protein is CASSPRSRYNSPLHF.

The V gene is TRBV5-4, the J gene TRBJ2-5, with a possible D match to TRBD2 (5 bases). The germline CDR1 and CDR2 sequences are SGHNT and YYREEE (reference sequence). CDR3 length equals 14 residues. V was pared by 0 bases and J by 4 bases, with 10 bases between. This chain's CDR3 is CASSLERGRETQYF. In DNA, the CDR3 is TGTGCCAGCAGCTTGGAACGGGGAAGAGAGACCCAGTACTTC.

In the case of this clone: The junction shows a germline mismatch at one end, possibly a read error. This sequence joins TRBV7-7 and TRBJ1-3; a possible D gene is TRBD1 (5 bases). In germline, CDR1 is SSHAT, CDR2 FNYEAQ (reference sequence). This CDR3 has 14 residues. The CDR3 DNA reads TGTGCTAGCAGCTTAGGGACCGCCGGAGGCACCATATATTTT. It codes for CASSLGTAGGTIYF.

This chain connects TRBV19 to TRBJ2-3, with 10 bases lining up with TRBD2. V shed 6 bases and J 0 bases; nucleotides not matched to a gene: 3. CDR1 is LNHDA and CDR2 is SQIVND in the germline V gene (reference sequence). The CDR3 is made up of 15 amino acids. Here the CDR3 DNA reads TGTGCCAGTAGCAAGACTAGCGGGAGCACAGATACGCAGTATTTT. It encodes CASSKTSGSTDTQYF.

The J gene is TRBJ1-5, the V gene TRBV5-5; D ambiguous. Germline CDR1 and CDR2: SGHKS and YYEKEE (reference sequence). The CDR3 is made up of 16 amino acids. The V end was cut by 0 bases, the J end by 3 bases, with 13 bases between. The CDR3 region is CASSLDTLRSNQPQHF. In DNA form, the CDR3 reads TGTGCCAGCAGCTTGGACACACTAAGGTCCAATCAGCCCCAGCATTTT.

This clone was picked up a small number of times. Here the CDR3 reads CASSYTGVGNQPQHF. In nucleotides, the CDR3 is TGTGCCAGCAGTTACACAGGGGTTGGCAATCAGCCCCAGCATTTT. The chain has TRBV6-2 or TRBV6-3 and TRBJ1-5; the match to TRBD1 covers 7 bases. V shed 2 bases and J 2 bases; nucleotides not matched to a gene: 3. This CDR3 spans 15 amino acids. In germline, CDR1 is MNHEY, CDR2 SVGEGT.

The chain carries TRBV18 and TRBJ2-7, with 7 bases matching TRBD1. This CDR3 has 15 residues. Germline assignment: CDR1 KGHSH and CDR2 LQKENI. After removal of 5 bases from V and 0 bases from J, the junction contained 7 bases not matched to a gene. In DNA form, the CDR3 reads TGTGCCAGCTCATCTAGACAGGGCTTCTCCTACGAGCAGTACTTC. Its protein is CASSSRQGFSYEQYF. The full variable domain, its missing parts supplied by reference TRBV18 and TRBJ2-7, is NAGVMQNPRHLVRRRGQEARLRCSPMKGHSHVYWYRQLPEEGLKFMVYLQKENIIDESGMPKERFSAEFPKEGPSILRIQQVVRGDSAAYFCASSSRQGFSYEQYFGPGTRLTVT.

CDR3 amino acids: CASSPDLLDEQFF. CDR3 in DNA: TGTGCCAGCTCACCAGATCTATTGGATGAGCAGTTCTTC. V and J are TRBV18 and TRBJ2-1; D is ambiguous. The V and J ends lost 2 bases and 8 bases respectively, with 10 bases between them. This CDR3 has 13 residues. Germline loops: CDR1 KGHSH, CDR2 LQKENI.

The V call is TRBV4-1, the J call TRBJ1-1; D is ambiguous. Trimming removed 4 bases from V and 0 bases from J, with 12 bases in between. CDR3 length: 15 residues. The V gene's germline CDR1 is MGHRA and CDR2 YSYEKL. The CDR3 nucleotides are TGCGCCAGCAGCCGAACCCTAACCCTGAACACTGAAGCTTTCTTT. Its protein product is CASSRTLTLNTEAFF.

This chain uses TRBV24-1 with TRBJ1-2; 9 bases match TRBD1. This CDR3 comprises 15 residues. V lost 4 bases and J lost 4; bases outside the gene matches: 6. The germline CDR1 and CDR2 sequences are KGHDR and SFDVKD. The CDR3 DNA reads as TGTGCCACCAGTGACCCTCCGGGACAGGGCTATGGCTACACCTTC. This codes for CATSDPPGQGYGYTF.

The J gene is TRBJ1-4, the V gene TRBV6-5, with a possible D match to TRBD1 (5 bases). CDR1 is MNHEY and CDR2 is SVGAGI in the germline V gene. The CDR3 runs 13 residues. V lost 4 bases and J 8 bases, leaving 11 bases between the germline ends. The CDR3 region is CASSSAGGEKLFF. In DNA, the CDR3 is TGTGCCAGCAGTTCGGCGGGGGGGGAAAAACTGTTTTTT.

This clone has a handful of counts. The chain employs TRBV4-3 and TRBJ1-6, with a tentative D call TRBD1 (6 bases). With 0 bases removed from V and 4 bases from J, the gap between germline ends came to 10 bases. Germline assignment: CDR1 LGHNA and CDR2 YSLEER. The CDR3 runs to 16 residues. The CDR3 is CASSQDRGPYNSPLHF. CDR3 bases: TGCGCCAGCAGCCAAGACAGGGGTCCATATAATTCACCCCTCCACTTT.

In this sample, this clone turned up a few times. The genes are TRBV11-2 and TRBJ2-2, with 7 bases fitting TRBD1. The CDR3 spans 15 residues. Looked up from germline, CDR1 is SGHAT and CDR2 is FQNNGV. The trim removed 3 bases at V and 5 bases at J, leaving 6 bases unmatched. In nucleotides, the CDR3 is TGTGCCAGCAGCTTTCGACAGGGAAGTACCGGGGAGCTGTTTTTT. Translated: CASSFRQGSTGELFF.

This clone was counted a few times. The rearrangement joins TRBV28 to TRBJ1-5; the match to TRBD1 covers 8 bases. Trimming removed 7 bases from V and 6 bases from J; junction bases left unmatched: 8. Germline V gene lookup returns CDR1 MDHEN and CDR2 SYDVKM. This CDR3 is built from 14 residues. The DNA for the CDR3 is TGTGCCAGCAACGGGGGACAGGCGACTCAGCCCCAGCATTTT. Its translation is CASNGGQATQPQHF.

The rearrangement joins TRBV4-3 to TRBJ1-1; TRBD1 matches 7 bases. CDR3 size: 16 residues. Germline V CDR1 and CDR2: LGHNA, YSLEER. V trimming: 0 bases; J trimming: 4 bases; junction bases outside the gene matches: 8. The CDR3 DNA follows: TGCGCCAGCAGCCAAGATCCTGGGGCAGGGGGCACTGAAGCTTTCTTT. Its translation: CASSQDPGAGGTEAFF.

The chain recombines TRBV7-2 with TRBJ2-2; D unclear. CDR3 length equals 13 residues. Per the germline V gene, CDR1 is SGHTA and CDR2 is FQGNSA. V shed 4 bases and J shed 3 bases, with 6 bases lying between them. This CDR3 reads CASSSYDTGELFF. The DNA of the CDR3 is TGTGCCAGCAGCTCCTATGACACCGGGGAGCTGTTTTTT.

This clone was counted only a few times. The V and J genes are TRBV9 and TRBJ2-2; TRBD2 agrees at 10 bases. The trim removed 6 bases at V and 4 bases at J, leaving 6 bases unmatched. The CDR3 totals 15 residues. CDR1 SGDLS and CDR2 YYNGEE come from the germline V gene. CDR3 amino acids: CASTPSGRGTGELFF. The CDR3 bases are TGTGCCAGCACCCCTAGCGGGAGAGGCACCGGGGAGCTGTTTTTT.

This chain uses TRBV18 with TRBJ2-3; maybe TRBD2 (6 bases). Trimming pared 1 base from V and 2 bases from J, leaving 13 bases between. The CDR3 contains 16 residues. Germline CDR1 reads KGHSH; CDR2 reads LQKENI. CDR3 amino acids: CASSPRGLYVTDTQYF. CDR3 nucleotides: TGTGCCAGCTCACCACGGGGACTTTACGTCACAGATACGCAGTATTTT.

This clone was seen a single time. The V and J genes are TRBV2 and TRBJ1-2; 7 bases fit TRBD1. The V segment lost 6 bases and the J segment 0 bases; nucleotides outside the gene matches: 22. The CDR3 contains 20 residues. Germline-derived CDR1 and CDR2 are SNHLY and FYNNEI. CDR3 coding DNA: TGTGCCAGCAGCCTTGACAGGGATGAATCGTGGCGGGCGTCTAACTATGGCTACACCTTC. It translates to CASSLDRDESWRASNYGYTF.

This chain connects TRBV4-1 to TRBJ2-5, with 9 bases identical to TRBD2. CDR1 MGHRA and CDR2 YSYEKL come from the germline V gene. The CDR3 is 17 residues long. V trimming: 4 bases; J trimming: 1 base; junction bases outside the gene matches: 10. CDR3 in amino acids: CASSRGGTSRPQETQYF. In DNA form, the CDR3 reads TGCGCCAGCAGCCGGGGGGGGACTAGCCGACCCCAAGAGACCCAGTACTTC.

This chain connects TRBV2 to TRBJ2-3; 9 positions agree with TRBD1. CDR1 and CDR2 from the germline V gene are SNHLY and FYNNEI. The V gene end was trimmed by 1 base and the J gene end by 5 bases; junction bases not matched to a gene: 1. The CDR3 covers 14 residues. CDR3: CASSEVDRGDTQYF. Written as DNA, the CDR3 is TGTGCCAGCAGTGAAGTGGACAGGGGAGATACGCAGTATTTT. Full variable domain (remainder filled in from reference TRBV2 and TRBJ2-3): EPEVTQTPSHQVTQMGQEVILRCVPISNHLYFYWYRQILGQKVEFLVSFYNNEISEKSEIFDDQFSVERPDGSNFTLKIRSTKLEDSAMYFCASSEVDRGDTQYFGPGTRLTVL.